This TCR beta chain came from a study of CD8 T cells in Susac syndrome (dated by TCRdb to the late 2010s). As for the study more broadly: Among the Susac syndrome patients who were sequenced, clinically active disease was present in six and clinical remission was observed in roughly eight. Whether CD8+ T cell activation and differentiation in Susac syndrome was antigen driven was tested using repertoire sequencing. At blood withdrawal, Susac syndrome patients were either therapy-naive, taking corticosteroids (in some cases with IVIg as well), or taking IVIg alone.

Peripheral blood CD8+ and CD4+ T cells from healthy donors, Susac syndrome patients and multiple sclerosis patients were profiled by high-throughput TCR beta sequencing. The Susac syndrome patients fulfilled recently defined diagnostic criteria for either definite or probable disease. Bulk CD8+ and CD4+ T cells were purified magnetically by negative isolation, whereas CD8+ TEMRA cells were enriched by FACS. Blood was drawn into EDTA tubes, processed within 24 hours, and PBMCs were isolated by density gradient centrifugation. PBMCs intended for TCR sequencing were frozen in liquid nitrogen and were later thawed in a 37 degrees C water bath. The sorted or isolated CD4+, CD8+ and CD8+ TEMRA cells reached a purity of at least 90%. Remarks on this clonotype: The clone's antigen remains unknown. Base quality data are lacking; no much larger clone is found one base away.

V ends up 5 bases short and J 3 bases short, with an unmatched junction base count of 9. The CDR3 goes from the cysteine to the phenylalanine over 15 residues. The sequence is cut down to CDR3 DNA, 45 bases in frame from base 1. The germline V gene yields MDHEN for CDR1 and SYDVKM for CDR2. RNA was extracted using the RNeasy kit, and roughly 0.45 to 1 ug of the RNA was reverse transcribed with random hexamers. The immunoSEQ multiplex PCR assay, covering 54 Vbeta and 13 Jbeta segments, was used to amplify TCR beta CDR3 regions. Bias from PCR amplification was corrected by using a synthetic template baseline for primer optimization and for computational correction. Concerning the study's data processing: Reads were annotated to V, D and J genes per IMGT and analyzed with immunoSEQ Analyzer, keeping only productive sequences. Clonality was computed as one minus Shannon entropy normalized by log2 of the number of productive unique sequences. For each patient and control, public and private clones were evaluated within the 100 most prevalent clones. Clones were defined as Susac-specific if absent from the healthy and MS cohorts, from more than 900 published viral clones and from other ImmuneACCESS disease sequences. TCRdb reran the public reads through fastp at Q25 and MiXCR, keeping productive beta chains. Every distinct CDR3 protein forms one entry, paired with its most common genes and DNA. The authors' filters were not applied to this entry. For this sample there are under 300,000 distinct CDR3 sequences; roughly 95% appear just once. Of the sample, about 0.094% is held by the ten largest clones.

What the authors observed across the whole study: No clonal expansion was detected in the CD4+ T cell repertoire of Susac syndrome patients. The TCR sequencing and HLA analysis was acknowledged to have included a relatively small number of individuals.

Sequencing input: CD4+ T cells from PBMCs. The chain links TRBV28 with TRBJ1-2; TRBD1 lines up with 7 middle nucleotides. The origin of this receptor is a human donor with Susac syndrome. The sequenced DNA is TGTGCCAGCAGTCCAGGGGGGTCGGGGGACTATGGCTACACCTTC. Translation gives CASSPGGSGDYGYTF.